This entry describes one T cell receptor (beta chain). V gave up 6 bases and J gave up 5 bases, with 10 bases separating them. The CDR3 sequence is 12 residues long. Germline loops: CDR1 SNHLY, CDR2 FYNNEI. The sample originates from a study of shared clonotypes between healthy human individuals. Repertoires were generated with immunoSEQ multiplex PCR, while TCRdb's copy carries only in-frame clones and drops some. Found here are fewer than 800,000 clones, around 92% of them singletons; the top ten hold about a quarter. In the naive CD8 group, cells lacked CD45RO and were positively selected for CCR7, so terminally differentiated effector memory CD45RA+ cells were left out.

Specimen: naive CD8+ T cells sorted from blood. The sequence was obtained from a man aged 25 to 45 in good health. V and J are TRBV2 and TRBJ1-2, with D possibly being TRBD1 (5 bases). The CDR3 loop is CASRGRKYGYTF. In nucleotides, the CDR3 is TGTGCCAGCAGGGGGCGGAAGTATGGCTACACCTTC. Complete variable domain (other parts from reference TRBV2 and TRBJ1-2): EPEVTQTPSHQVTQMGQEVILRCVPISNHLYFYWYRQILGQKVEFLVSFYNNEISEKSEIFDDQFSVERPDGSNFTLKIRSTKLEDSAMYFCASRGRKYGYTFGSGTRLTVV.